This T cell receptor beta chain was captured in a study of T cell clonality in common variable immunodeficiency. Study-wide findings and caveats: Repertoire-complication correlations in CVID were limited by patient heterogeneity. CVID subjects showed higher TCRbeta clonality than healthy controls.

Caucasian heritage predominated among both patients and controls. This clone was counted ten times or more. Antigen unknown. The read comes to an end 3 residues before the CDR3 does, leaving the germline J gene to fill in the end. Method: immunoSEQ multiplex PCR; TCRdb's copy keeps in-frame clones and lacks some. The record shows 55,000 to 65,000 clones for this sample, with no singletons present. CDR3 size: 16 residues. The germline gives CDR1 SGHTA, CDR2 FQGNSA. With 0 bases clipped from V and 4 bases from J, the junction kept 7 bases outside the gene matches. The source material was peripheral blood mononuclear cells. The chain combines TRBV7-2 with TRBJ1-2; 8 positions match TRBD1. The receptor was isolated from a person between 18 and 75 years old in good health. The part of the CDR3 DNA that was read is TGTGCCAGCAGCTTAGCGCAGGGGGCTTATAGCTATGGC. It is translated as CASSLAQGAYSYG. The whole CDR3 sequence is CASSLAQGAYSYGYTF.